The 28 T cell receptor beta chains reported below all come from one sample, sequenced in a study of blood T cell repertoires in COVID-19. Assay: immunoSEQ multiplex PCR; the TCRdb copy retains only in-frame clones and omits some. Of 30,000 to 40,000 clones listed, over 70% are singletons. The sample taken for sequencing was peripheral blood. Receptors were obtained from a man in his 60s with active COVID-19.

This chain connects TRBV29-1 to TRBJ2-5, with D possibly being TRBD2 (5 bases). V lost 0 bases and J lost 2, with 13 bases in between. The V gene's germline CDR1 is SQVTM and CDR2 ANQGSEA. CDR3 size: 15 residues. CDR3 loop: CSVEDLRAEQETQYF. For the CDR3, the DNA is TGCAGCGTTGAAGATCTGCGGGCCGAGCAAGAGACCCAGTACTTC.

The count of this clone is one. The rearrangement links TRBV28 to TRBJ2-4; D possibly corresponds to TRBD2 (5 bases). Germline V gives CDR1 MDHEN, CDR2 SYDVKM. The CDR3 length is 19 residues. Trimming shortened V by 5 bases and J by 1 base, and 24 bases separated the two germline ends. This CDR3 reads CASSPSRVSLRGAKNIQYF. The CDR3 coding sequence is TGTGCCAGCAGTCCTTCGAGGGTTAGCCTCCGAGGGGCCAAAAACATTCAGTACTTC.

The rearrangement joins TRBV5-1 to TRBJ2-5; 13 positions agree with TRBD2. Germline V CDR1 and CDR2: SGHRS, YFSETQ. V dropped 7 bases and J dropped 5; count of bases not matched to a gene: 5. This CDR3 is 14 amino acids long. The CDR3 DNA reads TGCGCCAGCGCCGGACTAGCGGGAGTGGAGACCCAGTACTTC. Protein: CASAGLAGVETQYF.

This chain links TRBV16 with TRBJ1-5; possibly TRBD1 for D (5 bases). The CDR3 runs 12 residues. Germline V gives CDR1 KGHSY, CDR2 FQNENV. The V end lost 2 bases, the J end lost 10 bases, and 9 bases lay between the germline ends. CDR3 sequence: CASSQGRGPQHF. In nucleotides, the CDR3 is TGTGCCAGCAGCCAAGGGAGGGGACCCCAGCATTTT.

The chain combines TRBV18 with TRBJ2-3, with D maybe TRBD2 (6 bases). Germline V gives CDR1 KGHSH, CDR2 LQKENI. This CDR3 is 14 amino acids long. Trimming pared 3 bases from V and 4 bases from J, leaving 11 bases between. The CDR3 nucleotides read TGTGCCAGCTCACCCCAGAGACTAGCAGATACGCAGTATTTT. Its protein product is CASSPQRLADTQYF.

The chain employs TRBV4-1 and TRBJ2-2; no reliable D call. From germline, CDR1 is MGHRA and CDR2 YSYEKL. Trimming left V 3 bases short and J 5 bases short, with 4 bases between. This CDR3 has 12 residues. CDR3 region: CASSHSTGELFF. For the CDR3, the DNA is TGCGCCAGCAGCCATAGTACCGGGGAGCTGTTTTTT.

Only one count was recorded for this clone. V gene TRBV4-2 combines with J gene TRBJ2-2; TRBD1 matches 8 bases. CDR3 length: 16 residues. V dropped 4 bases and J dropped 6; count of bases not matched to a gene: 10. From germline, CDR1 is LGHNA and CDR2 YNFKEQ. The CDR3 DNA reads as TGTGCCAGCAGCCGTGGACAGGGACGGAAAGCCGGGGAGCTGTTTTTT. This codes for CASSRGQGRKAGELFF.

The V gene is TRBV10-1, the J gene TRBJ2-7, with 9 bases lining up with TRBD2. The CDR3 spans 17 residues. The V gene's germline CDR1 is WNHNN and CDR2 SYGVQD (reference sequence). V shed 0 bases, J shed 3 bases, and the junction held 9 bases outside the gene matches. CDR3 protein: CASSESASGTLNYEQYF. The CDR3 DNA reads as TGCGCCAGCAGTGAGTCTGCTAGCGGGACCCTTAACTACGAGCAGTACTTC.

The rearrangement joins TRBV10-3 to TRBJ2-7, with 8 bases fitting TRBD1. Trimming took 5 bases from V and 0 from J; bases not matched to a gene: 6. The germline V gene encodes CDR1 ENHRY and CDR2 SYGVKD. This CDR3 is built from 15 residues. The DNA for the CDR3 is TGTGCCATCAGTTCAGGACAGGGAAGCTCCTACGAGCAGTACTTC. It translates to CAISSGQGSSYEQYF.

The rearrangement uses TRBV30 and TRBJ1-2; tentatively, D is TRBD1 (6 bases). The V end lost 2 bases, the J end lost 7 bases, and 14 bases lay between the germline ends. Germline-derived CDR1 and CDR2 are GTSNPN and SVGIG (reference sequence). This CDR3 has 13 residues. The CDR3 coding sequence is TGTGCCTGGAGTCCCAACAGGGCCTCTGGCTACACCTTC. Encoded protein: CAWSPNRASGYTF.

This clone was counted a single time. The rearrangement uses TRBV2 and TRBJ1-5; TRBD1 matches at 7 bases. This CDR3 has 15 amino acids. J was trimmed by 0 bases and V by 6 bases; bases with no gene match: 5. Germline-derived CDR1 and CDR2 are SNHLY and FYNNEI. In DNA form, the CDR3 reads TGTGCCAGCAGGCCCGGGACAGCTAGCAATCAGCCCCAGCATTTT. Its translation: CASRPGTASNQPQHF.

The V gene is TRBV2, the J gene TRBJ1-2, with D perhaps TRBD1 (5 bases). The germline V gene encodes CDR1 SNHLY and CDR2 FYNNEI. The ends were cut back, 3 bases at V and 7 bases at J, with 6 bases in the middle. The CDR3 has 11 amino acids. CDR3 loop: CASSEGGGYTF. The CDR3 coding sequence is TGTGCCAGCAGTGAGGGGGGTGGCTACACCTTC.

The J gene is TRBJ1-1, the V gene TRBV29-1; a weak D match, TRBD1 (6 bases). Germline V CDR1 and CDR2: SQVTM, ANQGSEA. This CDR3 is built from 12 residues. V was clipped by 5 bases and J by 3 bases, with 10 bases between them. This CDR3 is CSVRQAHTEAFF. In DNA form, the CDR3 reads TGCAGCGTTAGACAGGCGCACACTGAAGCTTTCTTT.

This chain uses TRBV2 with TRBJ2-5, with TRBD1 matching over 7 bases. CDR1 SNHLY and CDR2 FYNNEI come from the germline V gene. Trimming removed 4 bases from V and 5 bases from J; junction bases left unmatched: 4. The CDR3 has 13 amino acids. CDR3 loop: CASSGQGWETQYF. CDR3 sequence (DNA): TGTGCCAGCAGTGGACAGGGATGGGAGACCCAGTACTTC.

Here the CDR3 DNA reads TGTGCCAGCAGCAAATATGGGGGCCTTGGACAGGTGATTTGGTACGAGCAGTACTTC. Translated: CASSKYGGLGQVIWYEQYF. The chain is built from TRBV21-1 and TRBJ2-7; the D call in the table, TRBD1, was not verified against the DNA. TRBV21-1 is termed a pseudogene. This CDR3 region has 19 residues.

The CDR3 bases are TGTGCCAGTAGTACCCGGCTACTGCGGGGGGACAATGAGCAGTTCTTC. This translates into CASSTRLLRGDNEQFF. V and J are TRBV19 and TRBJ2-1; 8 bases are shared with TRBD2. Germline V gene sequence: CDR1 LNHDA, CDR2 SQIVND (reference sequence). J gave up 5 bases and V 4 bases, and 10 bases lay outside the gene matches. The CDR3 runs to 16 residues. Filled out from reference TRBV19 and TRBJ2-1, the complete variable domain reads DGGITQSPKYLFRKEGQNVTLSCEQNLNHDAMYWYRQDPGQGLRLIYYSQIVNDFQKGDIAEGYSVSREKKESFPLTVTSAQKNPTAFYLCASSTRLLRGDNEQFFGPGTRLTVL.

CDR3 amino acids: CASSSTGGVGSPLHF. CDR3 DNA: TGTGCCAGCAGCTCGACAGGGGGCGTTGGTTCACCCCTCCACTTT. The genes are TRBV7-8 and TRBJ1-6, with TRBD1 matching 10 bases. The CDR3 is 15 residues long. V lost 4 bases, J lost 9 bases, and 6 bases stayed unmatched. Germline values: CDR1 SGHVS, CDR2 FQNEAQ.

V usage is TRBV21-1 and J usage is TRBJ2-7; the D call TRBD1 from the table was never checked on the DNA. TRBV21-1 is shown as a pseudogene. This CDR3 comprises 16 residues. CDR3 nucleotides: TGTGCCAGCAGCAAAGTCGTCAGGGGGAGCGACTACGAGCAGTACTTC. This gives the protein CASSKVVRGSDYEQYF.

This clone was recorded only once. This rearrangement joins TRBV10-2 to TRBJ1-2; 8 positions match TRBD1. Unmatched junction bases numbered 20, after V lost 1 base and J lost 7 bases. The CDR3 contains 19 residues. The germline gives CDR1 WSHSY, CDR2 SAAADI. The CDR3 sequence: CASSELGAGQVKGRSGYTF. In DNA, the CDR3 is TGCGCCAGCAGTGAGTTGGGGGCGGGACAGGTGAAAGGACGGAGTGGCTACACCTTC.

V and J are TRBV30 and TRBJ1-5; no firm D call. The CDR3 is made up of 14 amino acids. Trimming stripped 2 bases from V and 2 bases from J, with 10 bases between. Germline CDR1 reads GTSNPN; CDR2 reads SVGIG (reference sequence). The CDR3 reads CAWSTGSGNQPQHF. CDR3 DNA: TGTGCCTGGAGTACGGGGTCTGGCAATCAGCCCCAGCATTTT. Combining the CDR3 with reference TRBV30 and TRBJ1-5 gives the whole variable domain SQTIHQWPATLVQPVGSPLSLECTVEGTSNPNLYWYRQAAGRGLQLLFYSVGIGQISSEVPQNLSASRPQDRQFILSSKKLLLSDSGFYLCAWSTGSGNQPQHFGDGTRLSIL.

The chain uses TRBV29-1 and TRBJ2-7, with a possible D match to TRBD2 (6 bases). Germline V gene data show CDR1 as SQVTM and CDR2 as ANQGSEA. Between the trimmed V and J ends, which lost 3 bases and 2 bases, there was a span of 11 bases. The CDR3 runs 13 residues. This chain's CDR3 is CSVERRGAYEQYF. As DNA, the CDR3 is TGCAGCGTTGAGAGGCGGGGCGCCTACGAGCAGTACTTC.

The CDR3 region has the DNA TGTGCCAGCAGCTTAAACCCCGGGAGCCGATACAATGAGCAGTTCTTC. It translates to CASSLNPGSRYNEQFF. The chain is built from TRBV7-3 and TRBJ2-1, with D maybe TRBD2 (6 bases). This CDR3 comprises 16 residues. V lost 1 base and J lost 4, with 14 bases in between. Looked up from germline, CDR1 is SGHTA and CDR2 is FQGTGA.

The V and J genes are TRBV18 and TRBJ1-1, with a weak D call TRBD1 (5 bases). Germline lookup yields CDR1 KGHSH and CDR2 LQKENI. V lost 4 bases and J lost 1, with 7 bases in between. This CDR3 contains 13 residues. The CDR3: CASSLDRNTEAFF. For the CDR3, the DNA is TGTGCCAGCTCACTAGACAGGAACACTGAAGCTTTCTTT.

The DNA for the CDR3 is TGTGCCAGCGCCCGGGGGAGGATCAATGACGAGCAGTACTTC. This codes for CASARGRINDEQYF. The gene calls are TRBV19 and TRBJ2-7; TRBD2 might be the D (6 bases). Looked up from germline, CDR1 is LNHDA and CDR2 is SQIVND (reference sequence). This CDR3 is built from 14 residues. V was shortened by 9 bases and J by 5 bases, with 20 bases between the two germline ends.

The chain carries TRBV19 and TRBJ2-7; 7 positions agree with TRBD1. With V trimmed by 5 bases and J by 6 bases, 7 bases remained unmatched. The CDR3 consists of 13 residues. CDR1 and CDR2 from the germline V gene are LNHDA and SQIVND (reference sequence). This CDR3 reads CASSGTGAFEQYF. CDR3 sequence (DNA): TGTGCCAGTAGTGGAACAGGGGCCTTCGAGCAGTACTTC.

The genes are TRBV9 and TRBJ2-7, with D possibly being TRBD2 (6 bases). Germline CDR1 and CDR2: SGDLS and YYNGEE. The CDR3 runs to 14 residues. V lost 0 bases and J 5 bases, leaving 12 bases between the germline ends. The CDR3 sequence: CASSVESGVNEQYF. The DNA for the CDR3 is TGTGCCAGCAGCGTAGAATCGGGAGTGAACGAGCAGTACTTC.

The rearrangement joins TRBV7-9 to TRBJ2-1, with 12 bases lining up with TRBD2. From germline, CDR1 is SEHNR and CDR2 FQNEAQ (reference sequence). The ends lost 1 base at V and 6 bases at J; junction bases unmatched: 7. The CDR3 runs to 17 residues. As DNA, the CDR3 is TGTGCCAGCAGCTTAGAAATAGGACTAGCGGGAAGCAATGAGCAGTTCTTC. It encodes CASSLEIGLAGSNEQFF.

The chain couples TRBV7-9 to TRBJ2-5, with 12 bases identical to TRBD1. The V gene's germline CDR1 is SEHNR and CDR2 FQNEAQ (reference sequence). The junction had 6 bases not matched to a gene; V was cut back by 5 bases and J by 5 bases. CDR3 size: 15 residues. DNA of the CDR3: TGTGCCAGCAGCCCGGGGACAGGGGGCAAGGAGACCCAGTACTTC. Translated: CASSPGTGGKETQYF.